These T cell receptor beta chains were read from a single sample in a study of T cell repertoires in cytomegalovirus infection. In TCRdb, the reads were re-called with MiXCR into one record per CDR3 protein. The sample holds more than 400,000 distinct CDR3 sequences; roughly 29% are singletons and the top ten take less than 15%. Sample: PBMCs. All receptors come from a human donor in good health (CMV status not recorded). Some clones in this sample may be carry-over from other donors' samples. The conserved cysteine and the conserved F or W are not part of the CDR3 here. Each record gives: J gene, clone size, V gene, CDR3 protein. Size is stated for part of the rows, as once, few or many counts, or as a class when the clone is expanded.

j_call: TRBJ1-4
clone_size: NA
v_call: TRBV7-9
cdr3_aa: ASSVDRAGAEKLF

j_call: TRBJ2-7
clone_size: few
v_call: TRBV28
cdr3_aa: ASTKLAGGNEQY

j_call: TRBJ1-1
clone_size: NA
v_call: TRBV4-1
cdr3_aa: ASSPVTGTEAF

j_call: TRBJ2-7
clone_size: many
v_call: TRBV7-6
cdr3_aa: ASSLEIGTSVYEQY

j_call: TRBJ1-2
clone_size: NA
v_call: TRBV6-1
cdr3_aa: ASSEGQTAGVGYT

j_call: TRBJ2-1
clone_size: few
v_call: TRBV7-2
cdr3_aa: ASSRTTRSSYNEQF

j_call: TRBJ2-1
clone_size: many
v_call: TRBV7-2
cdr3_aa: ASSLDHLGEQF

j_call: TRBJ2-5
clone_size: few
v_call: TRBV6-2/TRBV6-3
cdr3_aa: ASSYEAMETQY

j_call: TRBJ2-3
clone_size: few
v_call: TRBV7-9
cdr3_aa: ASSSPPLRFKTDTQY

j_call: TRBJ1-1
clone_size: NA
v_call: TRBV7-6
cdr3_aa: PSSPPSGNLNTEAF

j_call: TRBJ2-1
clone_size: few
v_call: TRBV28
cdr3_aa: ASSKGLASDEQF

j_call: TRBJ2-5
clone_size: NA
v_call: TRBV12-5
cdr3_aa: ASGLRQQETQY